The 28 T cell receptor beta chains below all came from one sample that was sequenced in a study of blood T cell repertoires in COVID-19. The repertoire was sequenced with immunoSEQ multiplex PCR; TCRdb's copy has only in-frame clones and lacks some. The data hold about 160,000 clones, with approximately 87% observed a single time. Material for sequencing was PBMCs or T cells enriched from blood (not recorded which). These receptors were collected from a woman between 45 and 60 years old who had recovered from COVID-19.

The CDR3, as DNA: TGTGCCAGCAGCAACGGACTGAGTTATGGCTACACCTTC. Encoded protein: CASSNGLSYGYTF. The V gene is TRBV28, the J gene TRBJ1-2; D is undetermined. Deletions cut 6 bases from V and 5 bases from J, with 13 bases between. The germline V gene encodes CDR1 MDHEN and CDR2 SYDVKM. The CDR3 has 13 amino acids.

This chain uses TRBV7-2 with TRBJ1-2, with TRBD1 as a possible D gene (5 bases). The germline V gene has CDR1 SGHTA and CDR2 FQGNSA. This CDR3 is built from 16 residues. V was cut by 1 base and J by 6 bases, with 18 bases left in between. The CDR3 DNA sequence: TGTGCCAGCAGCTTAGACCAGTCAGGGTTTGGAGATGGCTACACCTTC. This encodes CASSLDQSGFGDGYTF.

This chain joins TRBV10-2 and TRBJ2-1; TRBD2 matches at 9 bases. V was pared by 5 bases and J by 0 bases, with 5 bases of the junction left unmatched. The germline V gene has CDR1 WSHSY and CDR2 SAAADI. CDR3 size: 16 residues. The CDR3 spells CASSISGGSSYNEQFF. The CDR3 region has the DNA TGCGCCAGCAGTATAAGCGGGGGGAGCTCCTACAATGAGCAGTTCTTC.

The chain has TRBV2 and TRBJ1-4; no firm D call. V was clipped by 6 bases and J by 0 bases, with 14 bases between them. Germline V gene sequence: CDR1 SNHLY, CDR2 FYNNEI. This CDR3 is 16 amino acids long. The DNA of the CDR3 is TGTGCCAGCAGCGCCACCCCGGGTGCAACTAATGAAAAACTGTTTTTT. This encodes CASSATPGATNEKLFF.

The CDR3 region is CSVVTGGRNQPQHF. The CDR3 bases are TGCAGCGTTGTAACAGGGGGCCGCAATCAGCCCCAGCATTTT. The genes are TRBV29-1 and TRBJ1-5; TRBD1 agrees at 9 bases. Per the germline V gene, CDR1 is SQVTM and CDR2 is ANQGSEA. V gave up 4 bases and J gave up 2 bases; unmatched junction bases: 3. The CDR3 is 14 amino acids.

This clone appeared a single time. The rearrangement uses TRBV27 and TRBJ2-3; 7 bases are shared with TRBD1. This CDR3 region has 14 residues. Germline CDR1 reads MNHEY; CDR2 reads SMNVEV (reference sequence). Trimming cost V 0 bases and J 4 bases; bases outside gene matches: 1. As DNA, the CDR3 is TGTGCCAGCAGTTTATCCAGGGGGTCAGATACGCAGTATTTT. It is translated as CASSLSRGSDTQYF.

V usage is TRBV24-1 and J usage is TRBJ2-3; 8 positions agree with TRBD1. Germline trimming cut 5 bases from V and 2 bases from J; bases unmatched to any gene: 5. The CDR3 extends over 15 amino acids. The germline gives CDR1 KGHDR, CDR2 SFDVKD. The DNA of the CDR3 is TGTGCCACCAGTGGACAGGGGTCGAACACAGATACGCAGTATTTT. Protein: CATSGQGSNTDTQYF.

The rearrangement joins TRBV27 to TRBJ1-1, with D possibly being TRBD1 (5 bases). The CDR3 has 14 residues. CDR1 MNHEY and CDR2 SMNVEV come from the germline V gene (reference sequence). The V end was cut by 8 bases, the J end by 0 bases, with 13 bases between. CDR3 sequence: CASLRAGLNTEAFF. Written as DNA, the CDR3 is TGTGCCAGCCTCCGAGCAGGGTTGAACACTGAAGCTTTCTTT.

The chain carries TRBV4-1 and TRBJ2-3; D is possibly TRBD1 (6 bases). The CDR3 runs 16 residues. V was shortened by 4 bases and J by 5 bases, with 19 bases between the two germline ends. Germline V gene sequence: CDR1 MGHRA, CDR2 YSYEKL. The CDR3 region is CASSPTFAGAGDTQYF. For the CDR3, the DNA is TGCGCCAGCAGCCCCACTTTCGCAGGGGCGGGAGATACGCAGTATTTT.

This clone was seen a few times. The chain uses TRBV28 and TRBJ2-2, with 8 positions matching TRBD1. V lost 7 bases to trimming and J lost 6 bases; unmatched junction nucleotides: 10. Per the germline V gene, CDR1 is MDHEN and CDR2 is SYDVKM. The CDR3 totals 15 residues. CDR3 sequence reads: CASTFRDRTSGELFF. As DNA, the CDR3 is TGTGCCAGCACCTTCCGGGACAGGACGTCCGGGGAGCTGTTTTTT. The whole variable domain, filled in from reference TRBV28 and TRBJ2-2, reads DVKVTQSSRYLVKRTGEKVFLECVQDMDHENMFWYRQDPGLGLRLIYFSYDVKMKEKGDIPEGYSVSREKKERFSLILESASTNQTSMYLCASTFRDRTSGELFFGEGSRLTVL.

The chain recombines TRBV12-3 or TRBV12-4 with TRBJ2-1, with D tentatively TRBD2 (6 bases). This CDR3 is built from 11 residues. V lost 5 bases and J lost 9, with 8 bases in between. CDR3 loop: CASSRGSEQFF. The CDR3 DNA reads TGTGCCAGCAGTCGGGGGAGTGAGCAGTTCTTC.

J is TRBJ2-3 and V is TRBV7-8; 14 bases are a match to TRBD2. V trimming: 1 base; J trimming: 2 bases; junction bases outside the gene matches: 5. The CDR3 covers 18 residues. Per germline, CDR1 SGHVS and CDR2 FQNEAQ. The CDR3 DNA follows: TGTGCCAGCAGCTTAGGACTAGCGGGAGGGTCGATCACAGATACGCAGTATTTT. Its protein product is CASSLGLAGGSITDTQYF.

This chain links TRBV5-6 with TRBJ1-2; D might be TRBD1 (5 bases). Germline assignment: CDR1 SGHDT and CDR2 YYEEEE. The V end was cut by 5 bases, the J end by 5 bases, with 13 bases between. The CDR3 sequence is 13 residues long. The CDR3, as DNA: TGTGCCAGCAGTCCTGACAGACTTTATGGCTACACCTTC. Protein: CASSPDRLYGYTF.

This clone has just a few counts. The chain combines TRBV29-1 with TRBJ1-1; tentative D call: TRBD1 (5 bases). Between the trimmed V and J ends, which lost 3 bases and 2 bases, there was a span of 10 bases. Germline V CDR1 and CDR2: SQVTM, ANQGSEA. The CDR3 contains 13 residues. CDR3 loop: CSVDRGLNTEAFF. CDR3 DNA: TGCAGCGTTGATAGGGGATTAAACACTGAAGCTTTCTTT.

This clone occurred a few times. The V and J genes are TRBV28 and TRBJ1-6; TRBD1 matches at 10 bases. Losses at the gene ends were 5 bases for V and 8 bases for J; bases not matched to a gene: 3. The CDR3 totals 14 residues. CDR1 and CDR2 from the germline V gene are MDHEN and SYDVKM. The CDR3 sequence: CASSLGTGDSPLHF. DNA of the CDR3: TGTGCCAGCAGTCTCGGGACAGGGGATTCACCCCTCCACTTT. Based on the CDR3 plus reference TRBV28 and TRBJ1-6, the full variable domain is DVKVTQSSRYLVKRTGEKVFLECVQDMDHENMFWYRQDPGLGLRLIYFSYDVKMKEKGDIPEGYSVSREKKERFSLILESASTNQTSMYLCASSLGTGDSPLHFGNGTRLTVT.

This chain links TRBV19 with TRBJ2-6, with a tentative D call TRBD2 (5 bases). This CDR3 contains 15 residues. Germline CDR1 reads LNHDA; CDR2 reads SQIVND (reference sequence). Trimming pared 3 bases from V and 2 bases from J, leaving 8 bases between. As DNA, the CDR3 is TGTGCCAGTAGTATGGAGGACCCTGGGGCCAACGTCCTGACTTTC. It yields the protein CASSMEDPGANVLTF.

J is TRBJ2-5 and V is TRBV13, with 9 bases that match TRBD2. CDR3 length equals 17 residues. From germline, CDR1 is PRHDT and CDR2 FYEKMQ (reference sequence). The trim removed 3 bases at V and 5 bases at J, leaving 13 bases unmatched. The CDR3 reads CASSFLGAGGPGETQYF. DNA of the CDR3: TGTGCCAGCAGCTTCCTCGGTGCGGGGGGGCCCGGGGAGACCCAGTACTTC.

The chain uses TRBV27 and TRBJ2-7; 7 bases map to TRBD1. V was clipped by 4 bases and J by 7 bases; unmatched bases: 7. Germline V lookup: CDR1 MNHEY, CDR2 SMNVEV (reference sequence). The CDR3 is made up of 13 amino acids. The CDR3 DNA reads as TGTGCCAGCAGTTCGAGAGGGGGCGGGGAGCAGTACGTC. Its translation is CASSSRGGGEQYV.

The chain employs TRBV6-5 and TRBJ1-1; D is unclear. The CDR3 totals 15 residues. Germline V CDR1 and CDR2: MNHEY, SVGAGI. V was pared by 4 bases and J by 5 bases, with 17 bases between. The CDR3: CASSSPRGFRTEAFF. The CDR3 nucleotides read TGTGCCAGCAGTTCTCCACGGGGTTTCAGGACTGAAGCTTTCTTT.

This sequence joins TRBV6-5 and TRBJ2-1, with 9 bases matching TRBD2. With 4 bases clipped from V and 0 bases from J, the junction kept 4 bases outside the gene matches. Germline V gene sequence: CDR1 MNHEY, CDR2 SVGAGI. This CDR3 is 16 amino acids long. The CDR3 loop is CASSSSGTNSYNEQFF. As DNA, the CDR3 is TGTGCCAGCAGTTCTAGCGGGACAAACTCCTACAATGAGCAGTTCTTC.

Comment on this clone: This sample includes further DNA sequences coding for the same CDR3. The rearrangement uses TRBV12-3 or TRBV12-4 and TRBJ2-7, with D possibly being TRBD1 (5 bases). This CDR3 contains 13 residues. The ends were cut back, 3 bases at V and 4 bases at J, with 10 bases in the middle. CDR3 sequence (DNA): TGTGCCAGCAGTTTCCAGGGTTATTACGAGCAGTACGTC. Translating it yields CASSFQGYYEQYV.

This CDR3 is CASSYQQGSNSPLHF. The CDR3 bases are TGTGCCAGCAGTTACCAGCAGGGGAGTAATTCACCCCTCCACTTT. The V and J genes are TRBV6-5 and TRBJ1-6, with D possibly TRBD1 on 6 matching bases. This CDR3 is 15 amino acids long. The germline V and J ends were trimmed by 2 bases and 6 bases, with 11 bases remaining between them. Germline V CDR1 and CDR2: MNHEY, SVGAGI.

CDR3 region: CASSEAGTKAGELFF. CDR3 in DNA: TGTGCCAGCAGCGAAGCCGGGACTAAGGCCGGGGAGCTGTTTTTT. The gene calls are TRBV7-6 and TRBJ2-2, with 7 bases lining up with TRBD2. J gave up 6 bases and V 5 bases, and 9 bases lay outside the gene matches. There are 15 residues in the CDR3. Germline-derived CDR1 and CDR2 are SGHVS and FNYEAQ.

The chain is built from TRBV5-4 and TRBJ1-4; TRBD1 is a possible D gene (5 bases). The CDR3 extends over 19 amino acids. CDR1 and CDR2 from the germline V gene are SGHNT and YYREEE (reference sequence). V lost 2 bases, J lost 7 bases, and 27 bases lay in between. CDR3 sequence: CASSLGSAITSLQGEKLFF. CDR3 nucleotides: TGTGCCAGCAGCTTAGGAAGTGCCATAACCTCCCTGCAGGGTGAAAAACTGTTTTTT.

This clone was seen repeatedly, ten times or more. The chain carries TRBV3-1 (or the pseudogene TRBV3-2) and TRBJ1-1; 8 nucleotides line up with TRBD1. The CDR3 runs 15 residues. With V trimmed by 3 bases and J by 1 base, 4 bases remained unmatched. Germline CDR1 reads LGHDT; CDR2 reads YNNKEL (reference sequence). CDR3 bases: TGTGCCAGCAGCCAGCCCGACAGGGGGAACACTGAAGCTTTCTTT. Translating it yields CASSQPDRGNTEAFF.

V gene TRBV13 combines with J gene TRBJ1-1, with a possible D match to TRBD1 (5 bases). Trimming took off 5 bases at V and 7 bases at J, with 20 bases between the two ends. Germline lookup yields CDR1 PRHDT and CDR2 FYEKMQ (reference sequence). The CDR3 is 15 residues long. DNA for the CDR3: TGTGCCAGCAGCCCCACCGGGACTGGCGAGGGTGAAGCTTTCTTT. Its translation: CASSPTGTGEGEAFF.

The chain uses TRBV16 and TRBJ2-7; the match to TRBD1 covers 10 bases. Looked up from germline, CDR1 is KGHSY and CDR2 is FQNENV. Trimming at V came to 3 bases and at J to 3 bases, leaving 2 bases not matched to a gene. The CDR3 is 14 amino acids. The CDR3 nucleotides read TGTGCCAGCAGCCACGGACAGGGGGTCTACGAGCAGTACGTC. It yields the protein CASSHGQGVYEQYV.

CDR3 sequence reads: CASSYRTGGPFF. For the CDR3, the DNA is TGTGCCAGCAGCTACCGGACAGGGGGACCTTTCTTT. The chain carries TRBV7-2 and TRBJ1-1; 10 nucleotides agree with TRBD1. Germline CDR1 is SGHTA and CDR2 is FQGNSA. This CDR3 comprises 12 residues. With V trimmed by 4 bases and J by 12 bases, 5 bases remained unmatched.